The next 15 T cell receptor beta chains were all read from a single sample in a study of T cells in Graves' hyperthyroidism and ophthalmopathy. Template material for amplifying TCR beta CDR3 regions consisted of RNA transcripts. An initial round of RT-PCR targeting the TCR CDR3 relied on the HTBI primer set. TCRdb called the multiplex PCR reads again in MiXCR, with one record for every CDR3 protein. The table includes fewer than 450,000 distinct CDR3 sequences, about a sixth detected once. What was sequenced was blood. The receptors were gathered from a woman aged 25 to 39 with Graves' hyperthyroidism that later progressed to Graves' ophthalmopathy.

The chain combines TRBV19 with TRBJ2-7, with 7 bases lining up with TRBD1. Germline V CDR1 and CDR2: LNHDA, SQIVND (reference sequence). The CDR3 extends over 13 amino acids. V dropped 6 bases and J dropped 3; count of bases not matched to a gene: 5. The CDR3 sequence is CASRPGQNYEQYF. For the CDR3, the DNA is TGTGCCAGTAGACCGGGACAGAACTACGAGCAGTACTTC.

As concerns this clonotype: A much larger clone lies a single base off, so this may be a read error. No conserved phenylalanine or tryptophan is present at the end of the CDR3, so a read error is the likely explanation. The rearrangement links TRBV6-5 to TRBJ1-2; no clear D. The CDR3 runs 13 residues. Between the trimmed V and J ends, which lost 5 bases and 4 bases, there was a span of 11 bases. Per the germline V gene, CDR1 is MNHEY and CDR2 is SVGAGI. The CDR3 protein is CASSNGGFYGYTL. The CDR3 DNA follows: TGTGCCAGCAGTAACGGTGGTTTCTATGGCTACACCCTC.

At least ten counts were recorded for this clonotype. V and J are TRBV6-2 or TRBV6-3 and TRBJ1-3, with D perhaps TRBD1 (5 bases). This CDR3 contains 15 residues. Germline V gene lookup returns CDR1 MNHEY and CDR2 SVGEGT. V gave up 5 bases and J gave up 3 bases, with 14 bases separating them. In nucleotides, the CDR3 is TGTGCCAGCAGTGCCCCCAGGGCTAATGGAAACACCATATATTTT. Translated: CASSAPRANGNTIYF.

V and J are TRBV28 and TRBJ1-4; 9 bases line up with TRBD1. From germline, CDR1 is MDHEN and CDR2 SYDVKM. With 4 bases clipped from V and 3 bases from J, the junction kept 6 bases outside the gene matches. The CDR3 extends over 16 amino acids. This CDR3 is CASSSVRQGANEKLFF. The CDR3, as DNA: TGTGCCAGCAGTTCTGTGAGACAGGGGGCTAATGAAAAACTGTTTTTT.

The sample holds many counts of this clonotype. The genes are TRBV24-1 and TRBJ2-4, with D maybe TRBD2 (6 bases). Germline V gene sequence: CDR1 KGHDR, CDR2 SFDVKD. V was pared by 6 bases and J by 5 bases, with 19 bases between. There are 16 residues in the CDR3. CDR3 sequence (DNA): TGTGCCACCAGTTCCAGGGAGGACGGTTTGGAAAACATTCAGTACTTC. Its translation: CATSSREDGLENIQYF.

This clonotype showed up just a few times. The rearrangement joins TRBV4-2 to TRBJ2-1; 8 bases are a match to TRBD1. The length of the CDR3 is 17 residues. Germline values: CDR1 LGHNA, CDR2 YNFKEQ. V was pared by 0 bases and J by 0 bases, with 4 bases of the junction left unmatched. In DNA, the CDR3 is TGTGCCAGCAGCCAAGATCCGACAGGGGACTCCTACAATGAGCAGTTCTTC. Translation gives CASSQDPTGDSYNEQFF.

This clonotype occurred many times. The chain combines TRBV20-1 with TRBJ1-4, with 7 bases lining up with TRBD1. V lost 6 bases and J lost 8; bases outside the gene matches: 9. CDR3 length equals 13 residues. Per germline, CDR1 DFQATT and CDR2 SNEGSKA (reference sequence). CDR3 DNA sequence: TGCAGTGCCGGGGGACAGTTAGACGAAAAACTGTTTTTT. It translates to CSAGGQLDEKLFF.

This clonotype was recorded at least ten times. This chain uses TRBV5-4 with TRBJ2-5; D unresolved. The V end lost 7 bases, the J end lost 4 bases, and 17 bases lay between the germline ends. Germline V gives CDR1 SGHNT, CDR2 YYREEE (reference sequence). This CDR3 has 14 residues. CDR3 loop: CASPRGGLGETQYF. CDR3 in DNA: TGTGCCAGCCCCCGAGGCGGATTGGGAGAGACCCAGTACTTC.

There are many counts of this clonotype. J is TRBJ2-2 and V is TRBV10-3, with 7 bases matching TRBD2. There are 16 residues in the CDR3. Trimming cost V 0 bases and J 7 bases; bases outside gene matches: 8. Germline V gene data show CDR1 as ENHRY and CDR2 as SYGVKD. This CDR3 is CAISESVGGPFGELFF. The CDR3 DNA reads as TGTGCCATCAGTGAGTCCGTGGGAGGGCCGTTCGGGGAGCTGTTTTTT.

This clonotype was counted ten times or more. The chain links TRBV29-1 to TRBJ2-3; 8 bases align to TRBD1. V lost 6 bases and J lost 2; bases outside the gene matches: 4. The CDR3 contains 13 residues. Germline CDR1 is SQVTM and CDR2 is ANQGSEA. The CDR3 loop reads CSVDRVNTDTQYF. The CDR3 DNA reads TGCAGCGTGGACAGGGTCAACACAGATACGCAGTATTTT.

The table lists this clonotype with many counts. The rearrangement links TRBV28 to TRBJ1-6, with no clear D. V was pared by 3 bases and J by 7 bases, with 13 bases between. This CDR3 comprises 15 residues. The germline V gene encodes CDR1 MDHEN and CDR2 SYDVKM. CDR3 in DNA: TGTGCCAGCAGTTTCGGAGTTTTGGGGAATTCACCCCTCCACTTT. Translated: CASSFGVLGNSPLHF.

This clonotype was recorded a few times. The chain is built from TRBV20-1 and TRBJ1-6; possibly TRBD1 for D (5 bases). The germline CDR1 and CDR2 sequences are DFQATT and SNEGSKA (reference sequence). The CDR3 consists of 15 residues. The V end was cut by 1 base, the J end by 6 bases, with 13 bases between. CDR3 coding DNA: TGCAGTGCTAGAGTGTCAGGGACGACTAATTCACCCCTCCACTTT. Translation: CSARVSGTTNSPLHF.

The sample holds many counts of this clonotype. The J gene is TRBJ2-1, the V gene TRBV28; D is possibly TRBD1 (6 bases). Trimming took 6 bases from V and 12 from J, leaving 15 bases between them. This CDR3 has 12 residues. Per the germline V gene, CDR1 is MDHEN and CDR2 is SYDVKM. The DNA for the CDR3 is TGTGCCAGCAGGCCACAGGGTGATGTGCAGTTCTTC. It translates to CASRPQGDVQFF.

This clonotype was seen repeatedly, ten times or more. The rearrangement links TRBV10-3 to TRBJ2-7, with D possibly being TRBD2 (5 bases). V was trimmed by 0 bases and J by 2 bases, leaving 14 bases between them. CDR1 and CDR2 from the germline V gene are ENHRY and SYGVKD. The CDR3 consists of 16 residues. DNA of the CDR3: TGTGCCATCAGTGAGTCGGGTACGTCGGGGACCTACGAGCAGTACTTC. It encodes CAISESGTSGTYEQYF.

In this sample, this clonotype turned up a few times. V usage is TRBV4-1 and J usage is TRBJ2-5; TRBD2 agrees at 11 bases. J gave up 5 bases and V 4 bases, and 6 bases lay outside the gene matches. Germline V lookup: CDR1 MGHRA, CDR2 YSYEKL. CDR3 length: 15 amino acids. As DNA, the CDR3 is TGCGCCAGCAGCCGGGGTAGCGGGGGGGCTGAGACCCAGTACTTC. It is translated as CASSRGSGGAETQYF.